The 13 T cell receptor beta chains below were found in one sample sequenced in a study of spatial heterogeneity in lung cancer. Notes on the study in general: Tracking of tumor mutation counts was seen in expanded intratumoral alpha and beta TCR counts.

TCRdb redid the calling of the 5' RACE reads with MiXCR, one entry per CDR3 protein. The sample includes approximately 7,000 distinct CDR3 sequences, 13% of them seen just once. The sample's time point: sample taken at primary tumor resection. These receptors lack a known antigen. Material: lung tumor tissue, obtained at surgery. These receptors all come from a male donor with early-stage non-small cell lung cancer.

This clonotype has a count of ten or more. This beta chain is off target for a library built for alpha chains, so its abundance means little. The rearrangement joins TRBV18 to TRBJ1-1; no firm D call. The length of the CDR3 is 13 residues. Germline lookup yields CDR1 KGHSH and CDR2 LQKENI. V was clipped by 1 base and J by 6 bases, with 9 bases between them. The CDR3 reads CASSPQSGSEAFF. The CDR3 region has the DNA TGTGCCAGCTCACCACAATCGGGCTCTGAAGCTTTCTTT.

By sample share, this clonotype is medium-sized. The size of this beta chain means little, since it is a stray read in a library made for alpha chains. The rearrangement uses TRBV4-1 and TRBJ2-1, with TRBD2 matching over 7 bases. Germline assignment: CDR1 MGHRA and CDR2 YSYEKL. Germline trimming cut 0 bases from V and 4 bases from J; bases unmatched to any gene: 12. This CDR3 contains 18 residues. Written as DNA, the CDR3 is TGCGCCAGCAGCCAAGAGGCGGGCGGGGGAGCCTCATACAATGAGCAGTTCTTC. Its translation is CASSQEAGGGASYNEQFF.

This clonotype was detected ten times or more. This beta chain lies outside the target of a library built for alpha chains; its clone size means little. The chain carries TRBV28 and TRBJ1-5; tentative D call: TRBD1 (6 bases). The CDR3 extends over 16 amino acids. Looked up from germline, CDR1 is MDHEN and CDR2 is SYDVKM. Between the trimmed V and J ends, which lost 7 bases and 6 bases, there was a span of 22 bases. The CDR3 region has the DNA TGTGCCAGCACCGTTCAGCGGACAGCGGGTGGTCAGCCCCAGCATTTT. Translation: CASTVQRTAGGQPQHF. The full variable domain, with the rest looked up from reference TRBV28 and TRBJ1-5, is DVKVTQSSRYLVKRTGEKVFLECVQDMDHENMFWYRQDPGLGLRLIYFSYDVKMKEKGDIPEGYSVSREKKERFSLILESASTNQTSMYLCASTVQRTAGGQPQHFGDGTRLSIL.

The sample holds many counts of this clonotype. For a library built for alpha chains, this beta chain is a stray read; little rests on its size. The rearrangement links TRBV7-9 to TRBJ1-5, with 7 nucleotides matching TRBD1. There are 17 residues in the CDR3. Germline loops: CDR1 SEHNR, CDR2 FQNEAQ (reference sequence). The V gene end was trimmed by 5 bases and the J gene end by 0 bases; junction bases not matched to a gene: 10. CDR3 in amino acids: CASSLLDTGASNQPQHF. CDR3 bases: TGTGCCAGCAGCCTTCTCGATACAGGGGCTAGCAATCAGCCCCAGCATTTT.

This clonotype was picked up many times. This beta chain was picked up by a library intended for alpha chains and is off target, so its count carries little meaning. The rearrangement joins TRBV28 to TRBJ2-7, with 10 positions matching TRBD2. J gave up 5 bases and V 3 bases, and 4 bases lay outside the gene matches. This CDR3 spans 14 amino acids. CDR1 is MDHEN and CDR2 is SYDVKM in the germline V gene. CDR3 nucleotides: TGTGCCAGCAGTTTTGGAGCGGGGGGGCACGAGCAGTACGTC. This codes for CASSFGAGGHEQYV.

This clonotype was detected many times. This beta chain is a stray read from a library made for alpha chains; its abundance is not meaningful. The genes are TRBV10-3 and TRBJ2-3, with D maybe TRBD2 (5 bases). The germline V gene encodes CDR1 ENHRY and CDR2 SYGVKD. CDR3 length: 14 residues. V gave up 5 bases and J gave up 2 bases, with 11 bases separating them. CDR3 residues: CAISFRDSTDTQYF. DNA of the CDR3: TGTGCCATCAGTTTTCGGGATTCCACAGATACGCAGTATTTT.

This clonotype has a count of ten or more. Since the library was made to target alpha chains, this beta chain is a stray read and its abundance is not meaningful. The rearrangement links TRBV5-4 to TRBJ1-1, with 7 bases lining up with TRBD1. V dropped 5 bases and J dropped 1; count of bases not matched to a gene: 2. The CDR3 length is 13 residues. Per germline, CDR1 SGHNT and CDR2 YYREEE (reference sequence). CDR3 sequence: CASRTGQNTEAFF. In DNA form, the CDR3 reads TGTGCCAGCAGGACAGGGCAGAACACTGAAGCTTTCTTT.

This clonotype showed up just once. This beta chain represents an off-target read in a library built for alpha chains; its size is of limited meaning. The rearrangement links TRBV6-2 or TRBV6-3 to TRBJ1-1; unclear D gene. CDR1 is MNHEY, CDR2 SVGEGT, per germline. The CDR3 spans 14 residues. The V end lost 0 bases, the J end lost 4 bases, and 9 bases lay between the germline ends. The CDR3 here is CASSYSFSSTEAFF. In nucleotides, the CDR3 is TGTGCCAGCAGTTACTCGTTCAGTAGCACTGAAGCTTTCTTT.

As concerns this clonotype: This beta chain lies outside the target of a library built for alpha chains; its clone size means little. The J gene is TRBJ1-1, the V gene TRBV29-1, with unresolved D. The CDR3 runs to 10 residues. V was trimmed by 3 bases and J by 4 bases, leaving 3 bases between them. CDR1 and CDR2 from the germline V gene are SQVTM and ANQGSEA. The CDR3 DNA is TGCAGCGTTGACCGCACTGAAGCTTTCTTT. It is translated as CSVDRTEAFF.

This clonotype ranks as medium-sized (0.01 to 0.1%). This beta chain is a stray read from a library made for alpha chains; its abundance is not meaningful. The chain carries TRBV6-5 and TRBJ2-6; D is perhaps TRBD1 (5 bases). This CDR3 comprises 17 residues. Germline CDR1 MNHEY, CDR2 SVGAGI. V was cut by 2 bases and J by 2 bases, with 13 bases left in between. CDR3 in DNA: TGTGCCAGCAGTTACGTGGCCAGGGTAACTGGGGCCAACGTCCTGACTTTC. Translating gives CASSYVARVTGANVLTF.

In its sample, this clonotype ranks as large. The size of this beta chain means little, since it is a stray read in a library made for alpha chains. The DNA of the CDR3 is TGTGCCAGCAGCCAGACAGGGATGGAGACCCAGTACTTC. Translated, it gives CASSQTGMETQYF. The chain carries TRBV7-2 and TRBJ2-5; 7 bases align to TRBD1. Per the germline V gene, CDR1 is SGHTA and CDR2 is FQGNSA. Trimming removed 5 bases from V and 5 bases from J; junction bases left unmatched: 5. The CDR3 is 13 amino acids.

By its share, this clonotype is medium-sized. The size of this beta chain means little, since it is a stray read in a library made for alpha chains. The chain combines TRBV3-1 with TRBJ1-2; D is uncertain. The length of the CDR3 is 13 residues. The germline CDR1 and CDR2 sequences are LGHDT and YNNKEL (reference sequence). Trimming cost V 0 bases and J 9 bases, with 11 bases left between them. CDR3 region: CASSQEVGFSYTF. DNA for the CDR3: TGTGCCAGCAGCCAAGAGGTGGGGTTTAGCTACACCTTC. Complete variable domain (other parts from reference TRBV3-1 and TRBJ1-2): DTAVSQTPKYLVTQMGNDKSIKCEQNLGHDTMYWYKQDSKKFLKIMFSYNNKELIINETVPNRFSPKSPDKAHLNLHINSLELGDSAVYFCASSQEVGFSYTFGSGTRLTVV.

This clonotype was seen many times. Little can be read into the size of this beta chain, an off-target read in a library designed for alpha chains. V is TRBV29-1 and J is TRBJ2-2, with D possibly TRBD2 on 6 matching bases. The CDR3 is 15 residues long. The germline V and J ends were trimmed by 1 base and 6 bases, with 15 bases remaining between them. Per germline, CDR1 SQVTM and CDR2 ANQGSEA. Here the CDR3 DNA reads TGCAGCGTTGAAGGTGGGGCGGGGCCCGCCGGGGAGCTGTTTTTT. Its protein product is CSVEGGAGPAGELFF.